The clone carrying this T cell receptor (beta chain) was detected only a few times. Its matching antigen is unknown. These data belong to a study of T-cell memory formation after mild COVID-19. TCRdb recomputed calls from the 5' RACE reads with MiXCR, one row per CDR3 protein. The sample includes about 340,000 distinct CDR3 sequences, less than 20% of them seen just once. Whole-study results and caveats: Clones that contracted clustered mainly in CM and EM if CD4+ and in EMRA if CD8+.

V dropped 1 base and J dropped 0; count of bases not matched to a gene: 1. In germline, CDR1 is SSHAT, CDR2 FNYEAQ (reference sequence). This CDR3 is 15 amino acids long. The source is a man younger than 35 who had mild COVID-19 (a few samples of this study predate the infection). Cell type and time point are not known. Source material: PBMCs or a T cell subset sorted from them (not recorded which). The chain uses TRBV7-7 and TRBJ2-5; 8 bases are a match to TRBD1. The CDR3 coding sequence is TGTGCCAGCAGCTTAGGACAGGGGTACCAAGAGACCCAGTACTTC. Its protein product is CASSLGQGYQETQYF.